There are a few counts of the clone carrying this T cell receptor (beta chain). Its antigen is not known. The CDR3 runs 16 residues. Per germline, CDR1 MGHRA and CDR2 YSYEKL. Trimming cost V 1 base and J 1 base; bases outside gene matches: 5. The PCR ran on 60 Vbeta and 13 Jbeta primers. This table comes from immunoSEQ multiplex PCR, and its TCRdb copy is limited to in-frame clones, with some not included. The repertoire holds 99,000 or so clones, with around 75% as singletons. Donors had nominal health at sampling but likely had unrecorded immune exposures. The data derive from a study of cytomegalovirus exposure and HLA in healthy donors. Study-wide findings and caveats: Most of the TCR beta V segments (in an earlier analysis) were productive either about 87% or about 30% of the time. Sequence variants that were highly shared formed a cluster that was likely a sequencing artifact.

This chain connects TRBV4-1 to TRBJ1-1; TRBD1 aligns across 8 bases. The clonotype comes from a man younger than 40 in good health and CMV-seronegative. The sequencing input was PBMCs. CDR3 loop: CASSQGGDRPNTEAFF. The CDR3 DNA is TGCGCCAGCAGCCAAGGGGGGGACAGGCCGAACACTGAAGCTTTCTTT.